Listed below are T cell receptor beta chains from one sample, sequenced in a study of blood T cell repertoires in COVID-19. Clones were read by immunoSEQ multiplex PCR, and TCRdb kept only the in-frame ones, dropping some. The repertoire has under 450,000 clones, about 90% of them found once; the top ten carry 1% to 1.5%. The sequencing input was PBMCs or T cells enriched from blood (not recorded which). Receptors originate from a man younger than 40 who had recovered from COVID-19. CDR3s include the opening cysteine and the closing phenylalanine or tryptophan. A D gene is named only where the DNA matches it firmly. Only some rows state a clone size, as once, few, many or a class for expanded clones.

J: TRBJ2-7
V: TRBV7-8
size: -
D: -
CDR3: CASSTTGYEQYF

J: TRBJ2-3
V: TRBV27
size: -
D: -
CDR3: CASSLSDVLLREDTQYF

J: TRBJ2-7
V: TRBV30
size: -
D: -
CDR3: CAWNQNSYEQYF

J: TRBJ1-5
V: TRBV27
size: -
D: TRBD1
CDR3: CASRAGTVRLSNQPQHF

J: TRBJ1-5
V: TRBV20-1
size: once
D: TRBD1
CDR3: CSASIGTDYSNQPQHF

J: TRBJ1-1
V: TRBV5-1
size: once
D: -
CDR3: CASRLTGEGLGAFF

J: TRBJ2-7
V: TRBV24-1
size: -
D: TRBD1
CDR3: CATSDSRQGIHEQYF

J: TRBJ1-2
V: TRBV28
size: -
D: TRBD1
CDR3: CASSQPTGGNYGYTF

J: TRBJ1-1
V: TRBV18
size: -
D: -
CDR3: CASSPPGRANTEAFF

J: TRBJ2-2
V: TRBV19
size: -
D: -
CDR3: CASSKRGRGNTGELFF

J: TRBJ2-6
V: TRBV9
size: -
D: -
CDR3: CASSVGRTLSGANVLTF

J: TRBJ1-5
V: TRBV15
size: -
D: -
CDR3: CATSSFRGSNQPQHF

J: TRBJ2-1
V: TRBV15
size: -
D: -
CDR3: CATSTRTVNNEQFF

J: TRBJ2-2
V: TRBV3-1/TRBV3-2
size: -
D: -
CDR3: CASSPVHRANTGELFF

J: TRBJ1-5
V: TRBV18
size: -
D: -
CDR3: CASSLSGSNQPQHF

J: TRBJ1-2
V: TRBV6-2/TRBV6-3
size: few
D: -
CDR3: CASSGLYGYTF

J: TRBJ2-2
V: TRBV18
size: -
D: TRBD1
CDR3: CASSREQGADTGELFF

J: TRBJ1-1
V: TRBV18
size: -
D: -
CDR3: CASSPQRQAMNTEAFF

J: TRBJ1-4
V: TRBV4-1
size: -
D: TRBD1
CDR3: CASSQEPPGQGAGKLFF

J: TRBJ1-1
V: TRBV9
size: -
D: -
CDR3: CASSARASNTEAFF

J: TRBJ1-1
V: TRBV5-4
size: -
D: -
CDR3: CASSLGGVRGTEAFF

J: TRBJ1-4
V: TRBV19
size: once
D: -
CDR3: CASSKDSYNEKLFF

J: TRBJ1-2
V: TRBV19
size: -
D: -
CDR3: CASSSVTKISTETF

J: TRBJ1-1
V: TRBV7-9
size: many
D: -
CDR3: CASSFNPNTEAFF

J: TRBJ1-6
V: TRBV10-3
size: -
D: TRBD1
CDR3: CAISVRDRADSPLHF

J: TRBJ2-1
V: TRBV7-9
size: -
D: TRBD1
CDR3: CASIPAGGNEQFF

J: TRBJ1-6
V: TRBV19
size: few
D: -
CDR3: CASSIKSHSGSYNSPLHF

J: TRBJ2-7
V: TRBV3-1/TRBV3-2
size: once
D: -
CDR3: CASSQAGIHEQYF

J: TRBJ1-2
V: TRBV7-2
size: -
D: -
CDR3: CASSLSIYGYTF

J: TRBJ1-2
V: TRBV19
size: -
D: -
CDR3: CAPCGGDWDYGYTF

J: TRBJ1-2
V: TRBV5-4
size: -
D: -
CDR3: CASSLTPDSPTYGYTF

J: TRBJ2-5
V: TRBV7-9
size: -
D: -
CDR3: CASSRGPQETQYF

J: TRBJ1-2
V: TRBV20-1
size: -
D: TRBD1
CDR3: CSASRQGIGGLLGTF

J: TRBJ1-2
V: TRBV29-1
size: -
D: -
CDR3: CSVAVGREGYTF

J: TRBJ1-5
V: TRBV30
size: once
D: TRBD1
CDR3: CAWSVKRGLNQPQHF

J: TRBJ1-1
V: TRBV5-1
size: -
D: -
CDR3: CASSLEEGITEAFF

J: TRBJ1-2
V: TRBV18
size: once
D: -
CDR3: CASSPGREGTGYTF

J: TRBJ2-1
V: TRBV18
size: once
D: -
CDR3: CASSPRDGGEQFF

J: TRBJ1-5
V: TRBV12-3/TRBV12-4
size: -
D: TRBD1
CDR3: CASRTGNQPQHF

J: TRBJ2-7
V: TRBV2
size: -
D: TRBD1
CDR3: CASSGPTGSGGSYEQYF

J: TRBJ2-7
V: TRBV12-3/TRBV12-4
size: -
D: -
CDR3: CASSSWGDEQYF

J: TRBJ2-7
V: TRBV6-5
size: -
D: -
CDR3: CASSYGQGPYEQYF

J: TRBJ2-1
V: TRBV11-3
size: -
D: -
CDR3: CASSQGRGSYNEQFF

J: TRBJ1-5
V: TRBV4-1
size: -
D: -
CDR3: CASSRGTQDSNQPQHF

J: TRBJ2-2
V: TRBV30
size: -
D: -
CDR3: CAWSKQTNTGELFF

J: TRBJ2-3
V: TRBV18
size: -
D: -
CDR3: CASSPVNTDTQYF

J: TRBJ1-1
V: TRBV7-2
size: -
D: -
CDR3: CASSLTGMNTEAFF

J: TRBJ1-4
V: TRBV19
size: -
D: -
CDR3: CASSIVDSFREKLFF

J: TRBJ1-2
V: TRBV19
size: -
D: -
CDR3: CASSRGGANYGYTF

J: TRBJ2-1
V: TRBV9
size: -
D: -
CDR3: CASSVRSQEDEQFF

J: TRBJ1-2
V: TRBV6-5
size: -
D: TRBD1
CDR3: CAGRTGRVDGYTF

J: TRBJ2-7
V: TRBV20-1
size: -
D: -
CDR3: CSASDLYEQYF

J: TRBJ2-1
V: TRBV3-1/TRBV3-2
size: once
D: -
CDR3: CASSQDTAYNEQFF

J: TRBJ2-2
V: TRBV7-9
size: few
D: TRBD1
CDR3: CASSPTGTPGELFF